The rows below give T cell receptor beta chains drawn from one sample of a study of cytomegalovirus exposure and HLA in healthy donors. The assay was immunoSEQ multiplex PCR, and TCRdb's table has in-frame clones only and misses some. This table has about 130,000 clones, about three quarters appearing once. Sequencing was carried out using PBMCs. All receptors derive from a woman aged 55-69 years in good health and CMV-seropositive. Both conserved end residues are part of each CDR3. A D gene is named only where the DNA matches it firmly. Only some rows state a clone size, as once, few, many or a class for expanded clones.

j_call v_call d_call clone_size cdr3_aa cdr3_nt
TRBJ2-1 TRBV7-9 TRBD2 NA CASSPVAGEQFF TGTGCCAGCAGCCCCGTAGCGGGAGAGCAGTTCTTC
TRBJ2-7 TRBV9 NA NA CASSAHPAGEQYF TGTGCCAGCAGCGCTCACCCCGCAGGAGAGCAGTACTTC
TRBJ2-7 TRBV27 NA NA CASSFSRGVYEQYF TGTGCCAGCAGTTTCTCCAGGGGGGTCTACGAGCAGTACTTC
TRBJ2-1 TRBV5-1 TRBD2 NA CASSLDAAGGPSGRNEQFF TGCGCCAGCAGCTTGGACGCAGCGGGAGGGCCCTCCGGAAGGAATGAGCAGTTCTTC
TRBJ1-5 TRBV6-5 NA NA CASSYAASNQPQHF TGTGCCAGCAGTTACGCGGCCAGCAATCAGCCCCAGCATTTT
TRBJ2-5 TRBV30 TRBD1 NA CAWRDAGGLTQYF TGTGCCTGGAGGGACGCAGGGGGTTTGACCCAGTACTTC
TRBJ2-3 TRBV19 NA NA CASSIERRTDTQYF TGTGCCAGTAGTATAGAGCGTCGGACAGATACGCAGTATTTT
TRBJ2-7 TRBV7-2 TRBD1 NA CASSPLLGQGGYEQYF TGTGCCAGCAGCCCTCTACTCGGACAGGGTGGGTACGAGCAGTACTTC
TRBJ1-2 TRBV7-2 NA NA CASSLVAGGVNSGYTF TGTGCCAGCAGCTTAGTAGCCGGCGGGGTCAACTCTGGCTACACCTTC
TRBJ1-2 TRBV29-1 NA NA CSVVAGDGYTF TGCAGCGTTGTGGCAGGGGATGGCTACACCTTC
TRBJ2-5 TRBV6-4 TRBD2 NA CASSENGRGETQYF TGTGCCAGCAGTGAGAACGGGAGGGGAGAGACCCAGTACTTC
TRBJ2-5 TRBV6-5 NA NA CASSYSGWETQYF TGTGCCAGCAGTTACTCCGGGTGGGAGACCCAGTACTTC
TRBJ2-4 TRBV4-3 TRBD2 NA CASSQGGVAGGKNIQYF TGCGCCAGCAGCCAAGGAGGAGTAGCGGGAGGGAAAAACATTCAGTACTTC
TRBJ1-2 TRBV6-6 NA NA CASSTDTEKGYTF TGTGCCAGCAGTACCGACACTGAGAAGGGCTACACCTTC
TRBJ2-7 TRBV7-2 TRBD2 NA CASSPPGLAGYEQYF TGTGCCAGCAGCCCCCCCGGGCTAGCGGGCTACGAGCAGTACTTC
TRBJ2-1 TRBV10-3 TRBD2 NA CAISEATSGSRYEQFF TGTGCCATCAGTGAGGCCACTAGCGGGAGTCGGTATGAGCAGTTCTTC
TRBJ1-3 TRBV4-1 NA NA CASSMEGHGNTIYF TGCGCCAGCAGCATGGAGGGCCATGGAAACACCATATATTTT
TRBJ2-5 TRBV9 NA NA CASSVGSVTQETQYF TGTGCCAGCAGCGTTGGCTCGGTGACACAAGAGACCCAGTACTTC
TRBJ1-3 TRBV6-5 TRBD1 NA CASSWTGAGNTIYF TGTGCCAGCAGCTGGACAGGGGCTGGAAACACCATATATTTT
TRBJ2-7 TRBV6-1 NA NA CASRNSYGVYEQYF TGTGCCAGCAGAAACTCCTACGGGGTCTACGAGCAGTACTTC
TRBJ1-1 TRBV18 TRBD1 NA CASSQTGTYTEAFF TGTGCCAGCTCACAGACAGGGACTTACACTGAAGCTTTCTTT
TRBJ2-5 TRBV9 TRBD2 few CASSVASLAGYQETQYF TGTGCCAGCAGCGTAGCTTCGCTAGCGGGGTACCAAGAGACCCAGTACTTC
TRBJ1-3 TRBV25-1 NA few CASRRDSSSGNTIYF TGTGCCAGCAGGAGGGACTCTAGCTCTGGAAACACCATATATTTT
TRBJ2-3 TRBV6-1 NA once CASSVFEGVTDTQYF TGTGCCAGCAGTGTCTTCGAGGGGGTCACAGATACGCAGTATTTT
TRBJ2-7 TRBV9 NA NA CASSVGPTEGEQYF TGTGCCAGCAGCGTAGGCCCGACGGAGGGTGAGCAGTACTTC
TRBJ2-7 TRBV4-1 NA NA CASSQVPGYYEQYF TGCGCCAGCAGCCAAGTCCCGGGATACTACGAGCAGTACTTC
TRBJ1-2 TRBV2 NA NA CASSREGANYGYTF TGTGCCAGCAGCCGCGAGGGGGCTAACTATGGCTACACCTTC
TRBJ2-1 TRBV4-3 NA NA CASSQSYTSSYNEQFF TGCGCCAGCAGCCAATCCTATACGAGCTCCTACAATGAGCAGTTCTTC
TRBJ1-4 TRBV4-3 NA NA CASSQDPGGYEKLFF TGCGCCAGCAGCCAAGATCCGGGGGGATATGAAAAACTGTTTTTT
TRBJ1-5 TRBV6-5 TRBD1 NA CASSYSSTGNQPQHF TGTGCCAGCAGTTACTCGTCGACAGGGAATCAGCCCCAGCATTTT
TRBJ2-5 TRBV30 NA NA CAWGRHGEEETQYF TGTGCCTGGGGCCGCCATGGTGAGGAAGAGACCCAGTACTTC
TRBJ1-4 TRBV7-8 NA NA CASSSTEQKHEKLFF TGTGCCAGCAGCTCGACAGAACAGAAACATGAAAAACTGTTTTTT
TRBJ2-5 TRBV30 TRBD2 NA CAWSVEAGGFETQYF TGTGCCTGGAGTGTAGAGGCGGGGGGGTTCGAGACCCAGTACTTC
TRBJ2-7 TRBV19 NA few CASSIAGTYEQYF TGTGCCAGTAGTATAGCAGGGACCTACGAGCAGTACTTC
TRBJ2-1 TRBV7-3 NA NA CASSLFPDTFYNEQFF TGTGCCAGCAGCTTATTCCCCGACACTTTCTACAATGAGCAGTTCTTC
TRBJ1-1 TRBV9 TRBD1 NA CASSFYDRGRGGAFF TGTGCCAGCAGCTTCTACGACAGGGGGCGAGGGGGAGCTTTCTTT
TRBJ1-5 TRBV6-5 TRBD1 NA CASRRTGGGNQPQHF TGTGCCAGCAGGCGTACAGGGGGAGGCAATCAGCCCCAGCATTTT
TRBJ1-2 TRBV7-2 TRBD1 NA CASSLVNRGKGYTF TGTGCCAGCAGCTTAGTAAACAGGGGAAAAGGCTACACCTTC
TRBJ1-2 TRBV6-1 NA NA CASSVVQGAGCTF TGTGCCAGCAGTGTCGTCCAAGGGGCTGGCTGCACCTTC
TRBJ2-5 TRBV10-3 NA NA CAIAKVGSGETQYF TGTGCCATCGCCAAGGTGGGGAGCGGGGAGACCCAGTACTTC
TRBJ1-5 TRBV4-1 TRBD1 NA CASSQPLRDSHQPQHF TGCGCCAGCAGCCAACCCTTACGGGACAGCCATCAGCCCCAGCATTTT
TRBJ2-5 TRBV11-3 TRBD2 NA CASSLGSGTQETQYF TGTGCCAGCAGCTTAGGTAGCGGGACTCAAGAGACCCAGTACTTC
TRBJ1-2 TRBV25-1 NA NA CASSEFNPGHYGYTF TGTGCCAGCAGTGAATTTAACCCAGGGCACTATGGCTACACCTTC
TRBJ1-3 TRBV7-2 TRBD1 NA CASSSRAQGASGNTIYF TGTGCCAGCAGCTCCCGGGCCCAGGGGGCCTCTGGAAACACCATATATTTT
TRBJ1-3 TRBV7-2 TRBD1 NA CASSLAGGGGNTIYF TGTGCCAGCAGCTTAGCAGGGGGCGGTGGAAACACCATATATTTT
TRBJ1-1 TRBV5-1 NA NA CASSLMGVTEAFF TGCGCCAGCAGCTTGATGGGCGTCACTGAAGCTTTCTTT
TRBJ1-6 TRBV5-1 TRBD1 NA CASSPGDSSYNSPLHF TGCGCCAGCAGCCCTGGGGACAGCTCCTATAATTCACCCCTCCACTTT
TRBJ1-2 TRBV11-2 NA NA CASSLDPEGRYGYTF TGTGCCAGCAGCTTAGATCCGGAGGGGCGGTATGGCTACACCTTC
TRBJ2-2 TRBV5-1 TRBD2 NA CASSFGTSGGGTNTGELFF TGCGCCAGCAGCTTCGGGACTAGCGGAGGCGGGACGAACACCGGGGAGCTGTTTTTT